This T cell receptor (beta chain) was sequenced during a study of CD8 T cells in ankylosing spondylitis. Notes on the study in general: In ankylosing spondylitis blood, a motif of roughly 8 highly homologous TCR beta variants appeared characteristic. CD8+ cells made up the disease-linked clones, which were relatively rare in peripheral blood. Enrichment of disease-linked clones was reportedly significant in matched ankylosing spondylitis synovial fluid.

As the method for making TCR beta libraries, quantitative 5'-RACE with molecular barcodes was used. Using its own MiXCR run on the 5' RACE reads, TCRdb lists one record per CDR3 protein. Among 200,000 to 250,000 distinct CDR3 sequences listed, around 10% were seen once. CDR1 is MNHNS, CDR2 SASEGT, per germline. V dropped 6 bases and J dropped 4; count of bases not matched to a gene: 12. This CDR3 has 17 residues. In this sample, this clonotype turned up a few times. Antigen specificity is unknown. This chain joins TRBV6-1 and TRBJ2-2, with TRBD2 identical over 9 bases. This receptor was identified in a male donor with ankylosing spondylitis or in good health (not recorded which). The sequenced sample was blood, either unsorted or a sorted T cell fraction (not recorded which). CDR3 sequence reads: CASRALSGGPVTGELFF. The CDR3, as DNA: TGTGCCAGCAGGGCCCTTAGCGGGGGTCCGGTCACCGGGGAGCTGTTTTTT.